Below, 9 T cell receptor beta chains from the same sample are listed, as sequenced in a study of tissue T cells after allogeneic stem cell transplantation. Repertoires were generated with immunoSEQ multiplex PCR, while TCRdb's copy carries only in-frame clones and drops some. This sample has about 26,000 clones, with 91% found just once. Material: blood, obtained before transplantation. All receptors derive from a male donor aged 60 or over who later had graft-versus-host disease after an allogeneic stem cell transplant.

CDR3 sequence: CASSFRRGGQETQYF. The CDR3 DNA is TGTGCCAGCAGTTTCCGGCGGGGGGGCCAAGAGACCCAGTACTTC. The V call is TRBV27, the J call TRBJ2-5, with 9 bases matching TRBD2. Germline V gene lookup returns CDR1 MNHEY and CDR2 SMNVEV (reference sequence). The CDR3 is 15 amino acids. Losses at the gene ends were 3 bases for V and 1 base for J; bases not matched to a gene: 3.

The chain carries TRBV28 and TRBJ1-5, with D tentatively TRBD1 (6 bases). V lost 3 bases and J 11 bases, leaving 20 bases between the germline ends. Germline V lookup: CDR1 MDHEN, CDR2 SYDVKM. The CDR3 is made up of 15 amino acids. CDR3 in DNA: TGTGCCAGCAGTTTCCTAGAGGGGGGTGCTGAGTCCCAGCATTTT. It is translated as CASSFLEGGAESQHF.

CDR3 sequence: CASSLQSTEAFF. Written as DNA, the CDR3 is TGTGCCAGCAGCTTACAATCCACTGAAGCTTTCTTT. V is TRBV7-9 and J is TRBJ1-1, with no clear D. This CDR3 contains 12 residues. Germline CDR1 and CDR2: SEHNR and FQNEAQ (reference sequence). V lost 2 bases and J 4 bases, leaving 5 bases between the germline ends.

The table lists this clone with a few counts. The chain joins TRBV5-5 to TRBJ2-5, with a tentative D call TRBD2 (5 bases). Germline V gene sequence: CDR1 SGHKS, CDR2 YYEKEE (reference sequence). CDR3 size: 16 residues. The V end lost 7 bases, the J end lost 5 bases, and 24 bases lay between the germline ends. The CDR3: CASGVSFQTRGETQYF. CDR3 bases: TGTGCCAGCGGAGTCTCTTTCCAGACCCGAGGGGAGACCCAGTACTTC.

For the CDR3, the DNA is TGTGCCTGGAGTGGGGGTGGCACCTCCTACGAGCAGTACTTC. It codes for CAWSGGGTSYEQYF. The rearrangement links TRBV30 to TRBJ2-7; the D is unclear. The V end lost 1 base, the J end lost 0 bases, and 10 bases lay between the germline ends. From germline, CDR1 is GTSNPN and CDR2 SVGIG (reference sequence). There are 14 residues in the CDR3. Full variable domain (remainder filled in from reference TRBV30 and TRBJ2-7): SQTIHQWPATLVQPVGSPLSLECTVEGTSNPNLYWYRQAAGRGLQLLFYSVGIGQISSEVPQNLSASRPQDRQFILSSKKLLLSDSGFYLCAWSGGGTSYEQYFGPGTRLTVT.

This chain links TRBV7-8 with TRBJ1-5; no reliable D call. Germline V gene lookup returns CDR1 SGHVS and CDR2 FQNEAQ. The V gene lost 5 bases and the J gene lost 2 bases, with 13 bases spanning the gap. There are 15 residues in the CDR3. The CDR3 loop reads CASSPTEFGNQPQHF. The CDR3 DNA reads TGTGCCAGCAGCCCCACAGAATTCGGCAATCAGCCCCAGCATTTT.

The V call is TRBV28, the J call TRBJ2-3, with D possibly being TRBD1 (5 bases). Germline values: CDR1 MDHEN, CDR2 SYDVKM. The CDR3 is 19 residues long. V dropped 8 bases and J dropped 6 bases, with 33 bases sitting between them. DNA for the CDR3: TGTGCCAGCCAACCCGGTTGGGTGGGGCCAGGTGTGATGACTGATACGCAGTATTTT. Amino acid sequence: CASQPGWVGPGVMTDTQYF.

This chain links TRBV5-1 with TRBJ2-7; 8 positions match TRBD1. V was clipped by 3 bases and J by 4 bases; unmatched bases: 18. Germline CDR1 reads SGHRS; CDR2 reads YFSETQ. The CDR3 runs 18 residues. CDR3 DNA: TGCGCCAGCAGCTCCGACGGACAGGGCCCGGGTACAGAGTACGAGCAGTACTTC. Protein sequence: CASSSDGQGPGTEYEQYF. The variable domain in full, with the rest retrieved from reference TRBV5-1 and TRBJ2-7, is KAGVTQTPRYLIKTRGQQVTLSCSPISGHRSVSWYQQTPGQGLQFLFEYFSETQRNKGNFPGRFSGRQFSNSRSEMNVSTLELGDSALYLCASSSDGQGPGTEYEQYFGPGTRLTVT.

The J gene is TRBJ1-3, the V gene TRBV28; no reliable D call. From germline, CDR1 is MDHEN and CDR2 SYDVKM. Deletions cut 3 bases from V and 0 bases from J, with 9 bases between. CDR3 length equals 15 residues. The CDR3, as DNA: TGTGCCAGCAGTTTCGTCCTAAGCTCTGGAAACACCATATATTTT. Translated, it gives CASSFVLSSGNTIYF.